This TCR beta chain derives from a study of PD-1 blockade in classical Hodgkin lymphoma. The germline V gene has CDR1 MGHRA and CDR2 YSYEKL. CDR3 length equals 18 residues. Trimming cost V 1 base and J 0 bases, with 16 bases left between them. Relapse after autologous stem cell transplantation occurred in every patient, and brentuximab vedotin exposure varied. Each best response was a complete response, a partial response or progressive disease. Sequencing was performed with immunoSEQ multiplex PCR; in TCRdb, only in-frame clones are kept and a portion is missing. The sample shows over 85,000 clones, 75% to 85% of them seen only once. This clone occurred a few times. What it binds is unknown. Study findings and constraints: Causes of the repertoire differences remain undefined, possibly disease activity or prior therapy. Complete responders matched newly diagnosed patients in baseline diversity. Exclusion was applied to patients who started nivolumab under 1 year after ASCT.

V and J are TRBV4-1 and TRBJ1-5; unclear D gene. The sample consisted of peripheral blood mononuclear cells (PBMCs), taken before the second cycle of nivolumab. This receptor was taken from a human donor with classical Hodgkin lymphoma. The CDR3 DNA reads as TGCGCCAGCAGCCAAGTGGCTGAACGGTACTATAGCAATCAGCCCCAGCATTTT. Encoded protein: CASSQVAERYYSNQPQHF.